This T cell receptor beta chain was retrieved from a study of blood T cell repertoires in COVID-19. Ages ranged from about 18 to 90 years, with residence in fewer than 25 US areas. Cohorts were assigned according to the clinical history that participants reported. Among Cohort 3 donors, those recovered had two negative PCRs, clearance, or symptom resolution. Source study methods: Nucleated cell counts were estimated from reference gene primer amplification. Assay used: immunoSEQ multiplex PCR; TCRdb lists only in-frame clones, some missing. The V and J calls and clone size were taken over from that table, and D and trimming were inferred from the DNA. The profile shows almost 200,000 clones, approximately 88% of them singletons. Germline V gene data show CDR1 as KGHSH and CDR2 as LQKENI. V trimming: 4 bases; J trimming: 1 base; junction bases outside the gene matches: 8. This CDR3 region has 16 residues.

Sequencing used PBMCs or T cells enriched from blood (not recorded which). This chain uses TRBV18 with TRBJ2-5; 8 bases are shared with TRBD1. The TCR comes from a woman between 18 and 29 years old who had recovered from COVID-19. This CDR3 reads CASSRTGTGTQETQYF. The CDR3 nucleotides are TGTGCCAGCTCACGAACCGGGACAGGTACCCAAGAGACCCAGTACTTC.